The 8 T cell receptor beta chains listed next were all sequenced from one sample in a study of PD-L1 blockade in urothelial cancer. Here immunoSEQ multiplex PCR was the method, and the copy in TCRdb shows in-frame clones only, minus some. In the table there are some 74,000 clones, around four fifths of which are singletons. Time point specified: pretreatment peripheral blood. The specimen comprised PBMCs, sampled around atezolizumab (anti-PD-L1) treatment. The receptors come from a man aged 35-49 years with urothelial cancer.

The CDR3 sequence: CASSPQLAGGTSYEQYF. CDR3 bases: TGTGCCAGCTCACCACAACTAGCGGGAGGCACCTCCTACGAGCAGTACTTC. The chain carries TRBV18 and TRBJ2-7; 12 positions agree with TRBD2. J was trimmed by 0 bases and V by 1 base; bases with no gene match: 4. Germline-derived CDR1 and CDR2 are KGHSH and LQKENI. The CDR3 contains 17 residues.

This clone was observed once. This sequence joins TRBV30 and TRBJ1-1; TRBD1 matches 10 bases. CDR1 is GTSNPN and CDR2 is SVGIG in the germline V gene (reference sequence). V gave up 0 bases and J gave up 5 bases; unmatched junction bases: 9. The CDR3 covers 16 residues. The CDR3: CAWSVGMDRGVTEAFF. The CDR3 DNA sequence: TGTGCCTGGAGTGTAGGCATGGACAGGGGGGTTACTGAAGCTTTCTTT.

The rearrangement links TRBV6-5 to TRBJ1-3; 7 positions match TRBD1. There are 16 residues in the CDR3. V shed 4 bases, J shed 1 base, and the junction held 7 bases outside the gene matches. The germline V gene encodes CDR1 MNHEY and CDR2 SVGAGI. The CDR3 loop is CASSSFTGASGNTIYF. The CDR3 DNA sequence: TGTGCCAGCAGTTCGTTTACAGGGGCTTCTGGAAACACCATATATTTT.

The chain's CDR3 is CAWSGGLQGPQYF. CDR3 nucleotides: TGTGCCTGGAGTGGAGGGCTACAAGGCCCGCAGTATTTT. The chain combines TRBV30 with TRBJ2-3, with D perhaps matching TRBD2 (5 bases). Per the germline V gene, CDR1 is GTSNPN and CDR2 is SVGIG (reference sequence). V was clipped by 1 base and J by 10 bases, with 15 bases between them. The CDR3 is 13 residues long.

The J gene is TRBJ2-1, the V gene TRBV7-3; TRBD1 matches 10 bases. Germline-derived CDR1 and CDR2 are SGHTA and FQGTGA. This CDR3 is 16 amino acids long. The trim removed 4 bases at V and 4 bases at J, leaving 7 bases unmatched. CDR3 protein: CASSSRQGAKYNEQFF. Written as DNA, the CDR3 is TGTGCCAGCAGCTCTCGACAGGGGGCGAAGTACAATGAGCAGTTCTTC.

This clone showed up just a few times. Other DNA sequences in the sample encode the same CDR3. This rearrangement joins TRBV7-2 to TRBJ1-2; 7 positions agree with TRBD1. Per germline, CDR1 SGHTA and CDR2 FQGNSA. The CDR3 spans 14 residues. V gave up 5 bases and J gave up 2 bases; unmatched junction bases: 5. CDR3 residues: CASSPDRANYGYTF. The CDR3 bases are TGTGCCAGCAGCCCTGACAGGGCCAACTATGGCTACACCTTC.

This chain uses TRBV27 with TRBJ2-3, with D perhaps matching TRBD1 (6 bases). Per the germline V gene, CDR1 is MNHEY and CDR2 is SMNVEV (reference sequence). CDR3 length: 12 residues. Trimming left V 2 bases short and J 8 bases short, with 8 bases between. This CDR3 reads CASSLDRTTQYF. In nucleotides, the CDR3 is TGTGCCAGCAGTTTAGACAGGACTACGCAGTATTTT.

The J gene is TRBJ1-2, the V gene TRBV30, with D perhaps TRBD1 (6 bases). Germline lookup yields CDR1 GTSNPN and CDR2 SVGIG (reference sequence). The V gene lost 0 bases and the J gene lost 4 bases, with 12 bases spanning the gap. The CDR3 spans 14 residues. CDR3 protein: CAWSVQGTSYGYTF. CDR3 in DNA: TGTGCCTGGAGTGTACAGGGTACCTCCTATGGCTACACCTTC.